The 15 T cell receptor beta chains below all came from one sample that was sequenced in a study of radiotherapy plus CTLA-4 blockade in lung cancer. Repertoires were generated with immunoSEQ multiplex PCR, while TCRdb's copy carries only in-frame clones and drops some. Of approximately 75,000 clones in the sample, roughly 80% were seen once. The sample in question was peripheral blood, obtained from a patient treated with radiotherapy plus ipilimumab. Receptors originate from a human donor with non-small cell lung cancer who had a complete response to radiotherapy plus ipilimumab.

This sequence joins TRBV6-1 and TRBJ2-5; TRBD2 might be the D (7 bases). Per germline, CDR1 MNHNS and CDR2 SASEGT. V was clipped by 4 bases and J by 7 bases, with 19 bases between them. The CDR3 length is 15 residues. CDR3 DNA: TGTGCCAGCAGTGTGGGCGGGGGCCCTACATGGACCCAGTACTTC. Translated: CASSVGGGPTWTQYF.

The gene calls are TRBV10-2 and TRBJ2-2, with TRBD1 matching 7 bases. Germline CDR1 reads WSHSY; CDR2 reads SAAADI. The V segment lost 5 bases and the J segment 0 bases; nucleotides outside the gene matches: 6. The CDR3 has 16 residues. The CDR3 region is CASSPRQGANTGELFF. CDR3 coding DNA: TGCGCCAGCAGTCCACGACAGGGAGCGAACACCGGGGAGCTGTTTTTT.

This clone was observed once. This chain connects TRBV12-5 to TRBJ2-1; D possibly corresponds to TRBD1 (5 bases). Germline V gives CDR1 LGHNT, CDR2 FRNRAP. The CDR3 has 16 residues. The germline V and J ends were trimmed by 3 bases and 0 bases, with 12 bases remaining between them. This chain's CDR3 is CASGFSGLHSYNEQFF. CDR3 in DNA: TGTGCTAGTGGTTTCTCAGGGCTGCACTCCTACAATGAGCAGTTCTTC.

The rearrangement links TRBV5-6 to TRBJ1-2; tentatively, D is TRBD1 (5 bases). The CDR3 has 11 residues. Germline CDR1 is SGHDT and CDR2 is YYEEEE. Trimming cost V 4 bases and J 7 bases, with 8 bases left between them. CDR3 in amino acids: CASSHTGGYTF. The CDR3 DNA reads TGTGCCAGCAGCCACACAGGTGGCTACACCTTC.

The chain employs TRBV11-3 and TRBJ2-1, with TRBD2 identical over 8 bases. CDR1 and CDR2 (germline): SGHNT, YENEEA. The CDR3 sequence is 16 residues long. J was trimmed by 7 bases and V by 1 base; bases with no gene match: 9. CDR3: CASSLVSGSGLNEQFF. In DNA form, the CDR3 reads TGTGCCAGCAGCTTAGTCAGCGGGAGTGGATTAAATGAGCAGTTCTTC.

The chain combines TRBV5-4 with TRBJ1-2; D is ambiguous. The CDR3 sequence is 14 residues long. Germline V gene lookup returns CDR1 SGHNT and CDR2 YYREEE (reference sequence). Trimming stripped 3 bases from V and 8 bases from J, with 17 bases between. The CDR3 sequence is CASSSVLRDRGYTF. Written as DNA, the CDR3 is TGTGCCAGCAGCTCGGTCTTGAGGGATCGAGGCTACACCTTC.

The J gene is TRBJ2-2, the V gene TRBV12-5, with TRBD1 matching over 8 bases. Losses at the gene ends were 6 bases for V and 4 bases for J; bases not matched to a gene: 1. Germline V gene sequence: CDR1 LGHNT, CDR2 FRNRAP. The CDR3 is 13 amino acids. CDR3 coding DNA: TGTGCTAGTGGAACAGGGGGCACCGGGGAGCTGTTTTTT. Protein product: CASGTGGTGELFF.

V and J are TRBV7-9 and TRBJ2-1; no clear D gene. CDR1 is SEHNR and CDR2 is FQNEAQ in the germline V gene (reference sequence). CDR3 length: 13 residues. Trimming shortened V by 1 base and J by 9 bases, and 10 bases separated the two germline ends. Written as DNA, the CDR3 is TGTGCCAGCAGCTTAGAGCTGTATAGTGAGCAGTTCTTC. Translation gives CASSLELYSEQFF.

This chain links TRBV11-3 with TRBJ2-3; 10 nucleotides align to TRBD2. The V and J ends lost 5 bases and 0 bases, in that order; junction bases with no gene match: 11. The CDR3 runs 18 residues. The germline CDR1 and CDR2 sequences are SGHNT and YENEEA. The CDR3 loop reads CASSLTSGTTSSTDTQYF. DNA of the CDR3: TGTGCCAGCAGCCTAACTAGCGGGACCACCTCCAGCACAGATACGCAGTATTTT.

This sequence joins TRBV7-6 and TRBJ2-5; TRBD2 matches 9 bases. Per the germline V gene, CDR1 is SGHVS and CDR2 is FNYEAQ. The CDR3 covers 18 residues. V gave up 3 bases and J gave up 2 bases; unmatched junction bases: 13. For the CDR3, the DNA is TGTGCCAGCAGCTTGGGCTCGTATAGCGGGGGTCTTCAAGAGACCCAGTACTTC. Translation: CASSLGSYSGGLQETQYF.

CDR3 region: CASKADSGNEKLFF. The CDR3 DNA follows: TGTGCCAGTAAAGCAGACTCCGGTAATGAAAAACTGTTTTTT. The rearrangement links TRBV19 to TRBJ1-4; D call uncertain. The CDR3 contains 14 residues. Deletions cut 7 bases from V and 4 bases from J, with 13 bases between. Germline V gives CDR1 LNHDA, CDR2 SQIVND (reference sequence).

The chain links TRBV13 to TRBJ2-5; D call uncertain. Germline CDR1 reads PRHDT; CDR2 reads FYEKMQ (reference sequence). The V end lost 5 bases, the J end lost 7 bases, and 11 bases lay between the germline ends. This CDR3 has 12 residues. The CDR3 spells CASSPSVGTQYF. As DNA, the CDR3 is TGTGCCAGCAGCCCGTCGGTTGGGACCCAGTACTTC.

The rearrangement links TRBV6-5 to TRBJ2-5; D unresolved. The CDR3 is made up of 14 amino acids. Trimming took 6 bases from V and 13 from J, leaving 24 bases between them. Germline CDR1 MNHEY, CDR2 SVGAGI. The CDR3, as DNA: TGTGCCAGCAGCCCCCTCCGAAATTCGCCCAAGATGTACTTC. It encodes CASSPLRNSPKMYF.

CDR3 sequence reads: CAWSHGESNEKLFF. CDR3 nucleotide sequence: TGTGCCTGGAGTCACGGGGAAAGCAATGAAAAACTGTTTTTT. The chain employs TRBV30 and TRBJ1-4; D is ambiguous. There are 14 residues in the CDR3. The V and J ends lost 2 bases and 5 bases respectively, with 12 bases between them. Germline V gene lookup returns CDR1 GTSNPN and CDR2 SVGIG (reference sequence).

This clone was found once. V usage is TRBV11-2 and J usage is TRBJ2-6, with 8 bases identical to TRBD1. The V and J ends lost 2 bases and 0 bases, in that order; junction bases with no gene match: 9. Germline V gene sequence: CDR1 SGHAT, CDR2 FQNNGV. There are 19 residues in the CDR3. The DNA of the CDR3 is TGTGCCAGCAGCTTATTCGCGGGACAGGTTAGCTCTGGGGCCAACGTCCTGACTTTC. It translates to CASSLFAGQVSSGANVLTF.